Each of the 14 T cell receptor beta chains below was sequenced from the same sample in a study of shared clonotypes between healthy human individuals. The data were produced by immunoSEQ multiplex PCR, yet TCRdb's version contains in-frame clones alone and is incomplete. The profile covers around 530,000 clones, with around three quarters appearing a single time and 12% taken by the ten largest. The sample consisted of PBMCs. The receptor source for this set is a woman aged 35 to 49 in good health. Some clones in this sample may be carry-over from other donors' samples.

The chain employs TRBV29-1 and TRBJ2-1, with 10 bases matching TRBD2. This CDR3 comprises 13 residues. Per the germline V gene, CDR1 is SQVTM and CDR2 is ANQGSEA. V trimming: 4 bases; J trimming: 8 bases; junction bases outside the gene matches: 5. Written as DNA, the CDR3 is TGCAGCGTTGGGTCTAGCGGGAGCTATGAGCAGTTCTTC. It codes for CSVGSSGSYEQFF.

The gene calls are TRBV19 and TRBJ1-1; D gene uncertain. V lost 4 bases, J lost 3 bases, and 9 bases lay in between. The CDR3 totals 13 residues. Germline CDR1 and CDR2: LNHDA and SQIVND (reference sequence). CDR3 DNA: TGTGCCAGTAGTAACACTGCCGACACTGAAGCTTTCTTT. Its translation is CASSNTADTEAFF.

J is TRBJ2-3 and V is TRBV2; 9 bases match TRBD1. The germline V gene has CDR1 SNHLY and CDR2 FYNNEI. V shed 4 bases, J shed 5 bases, and the junction held 4 bases outside the gene matches. The CDR3 is 14 amino acids. The CDR3 DNA is TGTGCCAGCAGTGGGGGGACAGGGAGAGATACGCAGTATTTT. The encoded protein is CASSGGTGRDTQYF. Filled out from reference TRBV2 and TRBJ2-3, the complete variable domain reads EPEVTQTPSHQVTQMGQEVILRCVPISNHLYFYWYRQILGQKVEFLVSFYNNEISEKSEIFDDQFSVERPDGSNFTLKIRSTKLEDSAMYFCASSGGTGRDTQYFGPGTRLTVL.

In its sample, this clone was seen once. The gene calls are TRBV2 and TRBJ2-5; D gene ambiguous. From germline, CDR1 is SNHLY and CDR2 FYNNEI. CDR3 length: 13 amino acids. Trimming removed 9 bases at V and 11 bases at J, with 22 bases between. The CDR3 region has the DNA TGTGCCAGTGAAGGACGGGTTGACGGTGAGCAGTACTTC. Encoded protein: CASEGRVDGEQYF.

V usage is TRBV19 and J usage is TRBJ2-7; weak D call: TRBD2 (6 bases). The V end was cut by 3 bases, the J end by 2 bases, with 8 bases between. This CDR3 comprises 13 residues. Germline loops: CDR1 LNHDA, CDR2 SQIVND (reference sequence). DNA for the CDR3: TGTGCCAGTAGTATGGGACTTACCTACGAGCAGTACTTC. This encodes CASSMGLTYEQYF.

A few counts support this clone. The gene calls are TRBV5-1 and TRBJ1-5; D is undetermined. Per the germline V gene, CDR1 is SGHRS and CDR2 is YFSETQ. Between the trimmed V and J ends, which lost 0 bases and 3 bases, there was a span of 13 bases. The CDR3 length is 16 residues. The CDR3: CASSLGGLGSNQPQHF. The DNA for the CDR3 is TGCGCCAGCAGCTTGGGAGGGTTGGGTTCCAATCAGCCCCAGCATTTT.

This sequence joins TRBV5-5 and TRBJ2-3; D remains ambiguous. The V end lost 1 base, the J end lost 4 bases, and 10 bases lay between the germline ends. This CDR3 contains 14 residues. CDR1 and CDR2 (germline): SGHKS, YYEKEE (reference sequence). CDR3 DNA sequence: TGTGCCAGCAGCTTGAGAAGGGTCGCAGATACGCAGTATTTT. It codes for CASSLRRVADTQYF.

The rearrangement links TRBV11-2 to TRBJ2-7; 15 nucleotides match TRBD2. The CDR3 is 18 amino acids. Germline CDR1 is SGHAT and CDR2 is FQNNGV. Trimming at V came to 4 bases and at J to 0 bases, leaving 7 bases not matched to a gene. The CDR3 DNA sequence: TGTGCCAGCAGCTCCCGGACTAGCGGGAGGGCCGGCTCCTACGAGCAGTACTTC. Encoded protein: CASSSRTSGRAGSYEQYF.

This chain uses TRBV9 with TRBJ2-5; perhaps TRBD2 as D (5 bases). The CDR3 runs to 16 residues. V was trimmed by 0 bases and J by 4 bases, leaving 16 bases between them. Per germline, CDR1 SGDLS and CDR2 YYNGEE. The CDR3 nucleotides are TGTGCCAGCAGCGTAGGAGACATAATTGGAGGAGAGACCCAGTACTTC. Its translation is CASSVGDIIGGETQYF.

This clone was counted between two and nine times. Different DNA sequences within this sample yield the same CDR3. The chain recombines TRBV7-2 with TRBJ2-5, with D unresolved. In germline, CDR1 is SGHTA, CDR2 FQGNSA. The V and J ends lost 5 bases and 4 bases respectively, with 11 bases between them. This CDR3 comprises 13 residues. The chain's CDR3 is CASSPRAGETQYF. The CDR3 DNA is TGTGCCAGCAGCCCCCGAGCCGGAGAGACCCAGTACTTC.

This clone showed up just a few times. The chain joins TRBV14 to TRBJ2-5, with TRBD1 identical over 9 bases. There are 15 residues in the CDR3. V was pared by 4 bases and J by 5 bases, with 8 bases of the junction left unmatched. Germline CDR1 reads SGHDN; CDR2 reads FVKESK. The CDR3 DNA reads TGTGCCAGCAGCCCTTGGACAGGGGTTGGGGAGACCCAGTACTTC. It translates to CASSPWTGVGETQYF. Full variable domain (remainder filled in from reference TRBV14 and TRBJ2-5): EAGVTQFPSHSVIEKGQTVTLRCDPISGHDNLYWYRRVMGKEIKFLLHFVKESKQDESGMPNNRFLAERTGGTYSTLKVQPAELEDSGVYFCASSPWTGVGETQYFGPGTRLLVL.

The V call is TRBV2, the J call TRBJ1-1; no clear D gene. This CDR3 comprises 13 residues. Germline CDR1 SNHLY, CDR2 FYNNEI. The V gene lost 6 bases and the J gene lost 1 base, with 9 bases spanning the gap. CDR3: CASRYSPNTEAFF. For the CDR3, the DNA is TGTGCCAGCAGGTACAGCCCGAACACTGAAGCTTTCTTT.

The rearrangement joins TRBV5-4 to TRBJ2-2, with 8 bases matching TRBD1. J was trimmed by 4 bases and V by 4 bases; bases with no gene match: 12. Looked up from germline, CDR1 is SGHNT and CDR2 is YYREEE (reference sequence). The CDR3 extends over 17 amino acids. DNA for the CDR3: TGTGCCAGCAGCGCCGCGAGGACAGGGTTAGGCACCGGGGAGCTGTTTTTT. Translation gives CASSAARTGLGTGELFF.

V gene TRBV10-3 combines with J gene TRBJ2-5; 9 bases are shared with TRBD2. Gene TRBJ2-7 matches the end of the DNA better, so the J call may be wrong. This CDR3 comprises 15 residues. Germline V gene lookup returns CDR1 ENHRY and CDR2 SYGVKD. The CDR3 region is CAISDPGLAIYEQYF. The CDR3 nucleotides are TGTGCCATCAGTGACCCGGGACTAGCAATCTACGAGCAGTACTTC.